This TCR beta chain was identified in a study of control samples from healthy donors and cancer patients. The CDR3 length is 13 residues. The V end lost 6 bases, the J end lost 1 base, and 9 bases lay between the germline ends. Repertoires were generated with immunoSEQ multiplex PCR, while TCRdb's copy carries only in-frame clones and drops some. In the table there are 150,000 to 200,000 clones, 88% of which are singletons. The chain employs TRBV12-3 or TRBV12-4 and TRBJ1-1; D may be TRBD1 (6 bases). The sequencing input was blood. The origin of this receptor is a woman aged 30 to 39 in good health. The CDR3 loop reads CASRDRPNTEAFF. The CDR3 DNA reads TGTGCCAGCAGGGACAGACCGAACACTGAAGCTTTCTTT.